Listed here are 32 T cell receptor beta chains from one sample, sequenced in a study of blood T cell repertoires in COVID-19. Profiled with immunoSEQ multiplex PCR; TCRdb holds only in-frame clones, not every one. Among around 150,000 clones listed, 70% to 90% were seen once. Sequencing was carried out using peripheral blood. These receptors originate from a man between 35 and 55 years old with acute or convalescent COVID-19.

This sequence joins TRBV15 and TRBJ1-1; D is undetermined. Germline V gene sequence: CDR1 LNHNV, CDR2 YYDKDF (reference sequence). V lost 0 bases to trimming and J lost 0 bases, with 14 bases between them. This CDR3 spans 17 amino acids. The CDR3 region is CATSRDQPWAVNTEAFF. CDR3 nucleotides: TGTGCCACCAGCAGAGATCAACCCTGGGCCGTGAACACTGAAGCTTTCTTT.

As concerns this clone: Other DNA sequences in this sample translate to the same CDR3. J is TRBJ2-2 and V is TRBV5-6; D is perhaps TRBD2 (5 bases). Trimming stripped 2 bases from V and 6 bases from J, with 8 bases between. CDR1 is SGHDT, CDR2 YYEEEE, per germline. CDR3 length: 13 residues. As DNA, the CDR3 is TGTGCCAGCAGCTTATGGGGAGCCGGGGAGCTGTTTTTT. It codes for CASSLWGAGELFF.

This chain connects TRBV29-1 to TRBJ1-5; D remains unclear. CDR1 is SQVTM, CDR2 ANQGSEA, per germline. V gave up 5 bases and J gave up 1 base, with 9 bases separating them. The CDR3 is 13 residues long. The CDR3 protein is CSVQEGSNQPQHF. The CDR3 DNA is TGCAGCGTTCAGGAGGGAAGCAATCAGCCCCAGCATTTT.

The rearrangement joins TRBV7-2 to TRBJ2-3; TRBD2 aligns across 7 bases. CDR1 is SGHTA, CDR2 FQGNSA, per germline. V gave up 5 bases and J gave up 2 bases; unmatched junction bases: 10. The CDR3 has 16 residues. CDR3 in amino acids: CASSLHTLANTDTQYF. The CDR3 DNA reads TGTGCCAGCAGCCTACACACACTAGCGAACACAGATACGCAGTATTTT.

V is TRBV5-5 and J is TRBJ2-7, with D perhaps TRBD2 (5 bases). Per the germline V gene, CDR1 is SGHKS and CDR2 is YYEKEE (reference sequence). The CDR3 has 14 residues. V lost 2 bases and J 2 bases, leaving 11 bases between the germline ends. CDR3 bases: TGTGCCAGCAGCTTTGGAGACTACCCCTACGAGCAGTACTTC. Translated, it gives CASSFGDYPYEQYF.

The rearrangement joins TRBV5-1 to TRBJ1-1, with 9 bases aligning to TRBD1. J lost 4 bases, V lost 3 bases, and 4 bases had no gene match. This CDR3 comprises 14 residues. Germline lookup yields CDR1 SGHRS and CDR2 YFSETQ. This CDR3 reads CASSSDRGPTEAFF. The CDR3 coding sequence is TGCGCCAGCAGCTCGGACAGGGGTCCCACTGAAGCTTTCTTT.

The rearrangement links TRBV3-1 (or the pseudogene TRBV3-2) to TRBJ1-2; maybe TRBD1 (6 bases). The CDR3 runs 16 residues. From germline, CDR1 is LGHDT and CDR2 YNNKEL (reference sequence). V lost 4 bases and J lost 5, with 20 bases in between. Here the CDR3 DNA reads TGTGCCAGCAGCCTACGGCGGACAGCAACAAATTATGGCTACACCTTC. Protein product: CASSLRRTATNYGYTF.

The chain employs TRBV2 and TRBJ1-1, with unresolved D. CDR1 and CDR2 from the germline V gene are SNHLY and FYNNEI. Trimming cost V 2 bases and J 1 base, with 8 bases left between them. The CDR3 totals 14 residues. CDR3 sequence reads: CASSEQARNTEAFF. DNA for the CDR3: TGTGCCAGCAGTGAACAGGCCAGGAACACTGAAGCTTTCTTT.

Turning to this clone: This CDR3 is also generated by other DNA sequences in the sample. CDR3 coding DNA: TGTGCCAGCAGCCGAACAGGGGGCTATGGCTACACCTTC. It translates to CASSRTGGYGYTF. The J gene is TRBJ1-2, the V gene TRBV5-4; 8 nucleotides match TRBD1. The CDR3 extends over 13 amino acids. Trimming removed 4 bases from V and 4 bases from J; junction bases left unmatched: 3. Germline CDR1 is SGHNT and CDR2 is YYREEE (reference sequence).

V usage is TRBV5-1 and J usage is TRBJ1-2, with 9 bases identical to TRBD1. With 8 bases clipped from V and 7 bases from J, the junction kept 12 bases outside the gene matches. The CDR3 loop spans 14 amino acids. From germline, CDR1 is SGHRS and CDR2 YFSETQ. The CDR3 DNA sequence: TGCGCCAGTCACAACAGGGGGCAAGGCTCTGGCTACACCTTC. This gives the protein CASHNRGQGSGYTF.

The chain joins TRBV9 to TRBJ1-2; D remains unclear. CDR1 is SGDLS, CDR2 YYNGEE, per germline. Trimming removed 1 base from V and 0 bases from J, with 10 bases in between. The CDR3 sequence is 15 residues long. CDR3 in amino acids: CASSVLPGSNYGYTF. In nucleotides, the CDR3 is TGTGCCAGCAGCGTACTACCGGGTTCTAACTATGGCTACACCTTC.

V gene TRBV2 combines with J gene TRBJ1-6; unclear D gene. The CDR3 contains 14 residues. Trimming shortened V by 7 bases and J by 7 bases, and 14 bases separated the two germline ends. The germline CDR1 and CDR2 sequences are SNHLY and FYNNEI. The CDR3 DNA sequence: TGTGCCAGCAACCTAGGACGGGAGAATTCACCCCTCCACTTT. This gives the protein CASNLGRENSPLHF.

The chain carries TRBV5-4 and TRBJ1-6, with D maybe TRBD1 (6 bases). The germline V gene has CDR1 SGHNT and CDR2 YYREEE (reference sequence). CDR3 length: 15 amino acids. The V end was cut by 4 bases, the J end by 9 bases, with 17 bases between. CDR3 coding DNA: TGTGCCAGCAGCCGCTGGGGTGAAGGGGGTTCACCCCTCCACTTT. Translation: CASSRWGEGGSPLHF.

The chain recombines TRBV19 with TRBJ1-2; 7 nucleotides line up with TRBD1. Germline-derived CDR1 and CDR2 are LNHDA and SQIVND (reference sequence). V shed 5 bases, J shed 7 bases, and the junction held 13 bases outside the gene matches. This CDR3 has 15 amino acids. CDR3 protein: CASSAETGYGIGYTF. The CDR3 region has the DNA TGTGCCAGTAGTGCCGAGACAGGGTACGGCATTGGCTACACCTTC. Drawing the rest from reference TRBV19 and TRBJ1-2, the complete variable domain is DGGITQSPKYLFRKEGQNVTLSCEQNLNHDAMYWYRQDPGQGLRLIYYSQIVNDFQKGDIAEGYSVSREKKESFPLTVTSAQKNPTAFYLCASSAETGYGIGYTFGSGTRLTVV.

The chain is built from TRBV7-9 and TRBJ1-6, with a tentative D call TRBD1 (6 bases). V was shortened by 4 bases and J by 1 base, with 8 bases between the two germline ends. The CDR3 totals 15 residues. CDR1 SEHNR and CDR2 FQNEAQ come from the germline V gene (reference sequence). The chain's CDR3 is CASSSQGSYNSPLHF. CDR3 sequence (DNA): TGTGCCAGCAGCTCTCAGGGGTCCTATAATTCACCCCTCCACTTT.

The chain couples TRBV27 to TRBJ1-5; TRBD1 might be the D (6 bases). The CDR3 is 15 amino acids. Trimming shortened V by 5 bases and J by 6 bases, and 17 bases separated the two germline ends. Germline V gene data show CDR1 as MNHEY and CDR2 as SMNVEV (reference sequence). The CDR3 DNA reads as TGTGCCAGCAGTCCCCAGGGGAGGGGTGCTCAGCCCCAGCATTTT. Translation: CASSPQGRGAQPQHF.

The CDR3 spells CASSRAGLRTEEDTQYF. DNA of the CDR3: TGTGCCAGCAGCCGAGCTGGCCTGAGGACGGAGGAAGATACGCAGTATTTT. This rearrangement joins TRBV7-8 to TRBJ2-3, with a tentative D call TRBD2 (5 bases). Trimming stripped 5 bases from V and 5 bases from J, with 23 bases between. CDR1 SGHVS and CDR2 FQNEAQ come from the germline V gene. This CDR3 has 17 amino acids.

The table lists this clone with a count of one. The V and J genes are TRBV11-2 and TRBJ2-5, with D unresolved. The V gene's germline CDR1 is SGHAT and CDR2 FQNNGV. The CDR3 consists of 13 residues. Trimming shortened V by 4 bases and J by 2 bases, and 8 bases separated the two germline ends. CDR3 in amino acids: CASSSPRQETQYF. CDR3 DNA sequence: TGTGCCAGCAGCTCGCCCAGGCAAGAGACCCAGTACTTC.

As for this clone: The same CDR3 arises from other DNA sequences in this sample as well. The chain employs TRBV9 and TRBJ2-7; 10 positions agree with TRBD2. V shed 0 bases, J shed 1 base, and the junction held 1 base outside the gene matches. CDR1 SGDLS and CDR2 YYNGEE come from the germline V gene. This CDR3 is 15 amino acids long. Here the CDR3 DNA reads TGTGCCAGCAGCGTAGCTAGCGGGGGATCCTACGAGCAGTACTTC. Translating gives CASSVASGGSYEQYF.

The chain has TRBV12-3 or TRBV12-4 and TRBJ2-5, with a weak D call TRBD1 (6 bases). Trimming took 3 bases from V and 5 from J, leaving 10 bases between them. CDR3 length: 13 residues. CDR3 DNA sequence: TGTGCCAGCAGTTTGGCCAGGGGCGAGACCCAGTACTTC. It is translated as CASSLARGETQYF.

This chain connects TRBV30 to TRBJ1-1; tentatively, D is TRBD1 (5 bases). Trimming left V 0 bases short and J 7 bases short, with 12 bases between. This CDR3 has 13 amino acids. The germline gives CDR1 GTSNPN, CDR2 SVGIG (reference sequence). CDR3 nucleotide sequence: TGTGCCTGGAGTGTAACCCCCCAGGGTGAAGCTTTCTTT. Amino acid sequence: CAWSVTPQGEAFF. The full variable domain, completed using reference TRBV30 and TRBJ1-1, is SQTIHQWPATLVQPVGSPLSLECTVEGTSNPNLYWYRQAAGRGLQLLFYSVGIGQISSEVPQNLSASRPQDRQFILSSKKLLLSDSGFYLCAWSVTPQGEAFFGQGTRLTVV.

This chain uses TRBV12-3 or TRBV12-4 with TRBJ1-1, with D uncertain. V lost 3 bases and J 2 bases, leaving 7 bases between the germline ends. The CDR3 runs 13 residues. CDR3 amino acids: CASSFGPNTEAFF. CDR3 sequence (DNA): TGTGCCAGCAGTTTCGGTCCCAACACTGAAGCTTTCTTT.

V is TRBV3-1 (or the pseudogene TRBV3-2) and J is TRBJ2-2; a possible D gene is TRBD1 (5 bases). Trimming left V 4 bases short and J 4 bases short, with 13 bases between. CDR3 length: 15 amino acids. CDR1 is LGHDT, CDR2 YNNKEL, per germline (reference sequence). CDR3 residues: CASSPTVGATGELFF. The DNA of the CDR3 is TGTGCCAGCAGCCCGACAGTAGGGGCCACCGGGGAGCTGTTTTTT.

This chain connects TRBV12-3 or TRBV12-4 to TRBJ2-7; D unclear. CDR3 size: 13 residues. The V end lost 4 bases, the J end lost 5 bases, and 12 bases lay between the germline ends. For the CDR3, the DNA is TGTGCCAGCAGTTCCTTCGGGTGGGACGAGCAGTACTTC. It specifies CASSSFGWDEQYF.

The chain joins TRBV5-4 to TRBJ1-1; D is ambiguous. Between the trimmed V and J ends, which lost 0 bases and 2 bases, there was a span of 14 bases. Germline CDR1 reads SGHNT; CDR2 reads YYREEE (reference sequence). CDR3 length: 16 residues. The CDR3 DNA sequence: TGTGCCAGCAGCTTGGTGGCACCAGGAGGTAACACTGAAGCTTTCTTT. Protein sequence: CASSLVAPGGNTEAFF.

The chain couples TRBV5-1 to TRBJ1-1, with D hard to call. Germline-derived CDR1 and CDR2 are SGHRS and YFSETQ. Trimming stripped 2 bases from V and 4 bases from J, with 9 bases between. CDR3 length: 13 residues. The CDR3 DNA follows: TGCGCCAGCAGCTTCGCAGGAGGCACTGAAGCTTTCTTT. It is translated as CASSFAGGTEAFF.

J is TRBJ1-2 and V is TRBV3-1 (or the pseudogene TRBV3-2); D unresolved. V lost 1 base to trimming and J lost 5 bases, with 20 bases between them. The length of the CDR3 is 17 residues. Germline CDR1 is LGHDT and CDR2 is YNNKEL (reference sequence). The CDR3 protein is CASSQGGGLEWPYGYTF. CDR3 in DNA: TGTGCCAGCAGCCAAGGTGGCGGTCTAGAGTGGCCATATGGCTACACCTTC.

The V and J genes are TRBV3-1 (or the pseudogene TRBV3-2) and TRBJ2-7; 10 positions match TRBD2. V shed 1 base, J shed 4 bases, and the junction held 4 bases outside the gene matches. Germline values: CDR1 LGHDT, CDR2 YNNKEL (reference sequence). The CDR3 covers 15 residues. Here the CDR3 reads CASSQVSGGSYEQYF. DNA for the CDR3: TGTGCCAGCAGCCAAGTTAGCGGGGGGTCTTACGAGCAGTACTTC.

This chain uses TRBV12-3 or TRBV12-4 with TRBJ2-7; D is ambiguous. With 1 base removed from V and 3 bases from J, the gap between germline ends came to 7 bases. This CDR3 spans 13 amino acids. The CDR3 loop is CASSLEPGYEQYF. The CDR3, as DNA: TGTGCCAGCAGTTTAGAGCCCGGCTACGAGCAGTACTTC.

The chain combines TRBV2 with TRBJ2-1, with TRBD2 as a possible D gene (5 bases). Germline CDR1 reads SNHLY; CDR2 reads FYNNEI. CDR3 length: 13 amino acids. The V end lost 3 bases, the J end lost 8 bases, and 11 bases lay between the germline ends. CDR3 bases: TGTGCCAGCAGTGATTACGGGGTTGATGAGCAGTTCTTC. The encoded protein is CASSDYGVDEQFF.

The V gene is TRBV11-2, the J gene TRBJ2-3; D gene ambiguous. Germline CDR1 is SGHAT and CDR2 is FQNNGV. CDR3 size: 13 residues. V was pared by 7 bases and J by 3 bases, with 11 bases between. CDR3 DNA sequence: TGTGCCAGCACCTCAGGCTCAACAGATACGCAGTATTTT. It translates to CASTSGSTDTQYF.

In the case of this clone: Other nucleotide sequences in the sample specify the same CDR3. The rearrangement joins TRBV27 to TRBJ1-1; perhaps TRBD1 as D (6 bases). The germline V and J ends were trimmed by 5 bases and 3 bases, with 10 bases remaining between them. Germline V gives CDR1 MNHEY, CDR2 SMNVEV (reference sequence). The length of the CDR3 is 13 residues. CDR3 DNA: TGTGCCAGCAGTCTCACAGGGTACACTGAAGCTTTCTTT. It specifies CASSLTGYTEAFF.